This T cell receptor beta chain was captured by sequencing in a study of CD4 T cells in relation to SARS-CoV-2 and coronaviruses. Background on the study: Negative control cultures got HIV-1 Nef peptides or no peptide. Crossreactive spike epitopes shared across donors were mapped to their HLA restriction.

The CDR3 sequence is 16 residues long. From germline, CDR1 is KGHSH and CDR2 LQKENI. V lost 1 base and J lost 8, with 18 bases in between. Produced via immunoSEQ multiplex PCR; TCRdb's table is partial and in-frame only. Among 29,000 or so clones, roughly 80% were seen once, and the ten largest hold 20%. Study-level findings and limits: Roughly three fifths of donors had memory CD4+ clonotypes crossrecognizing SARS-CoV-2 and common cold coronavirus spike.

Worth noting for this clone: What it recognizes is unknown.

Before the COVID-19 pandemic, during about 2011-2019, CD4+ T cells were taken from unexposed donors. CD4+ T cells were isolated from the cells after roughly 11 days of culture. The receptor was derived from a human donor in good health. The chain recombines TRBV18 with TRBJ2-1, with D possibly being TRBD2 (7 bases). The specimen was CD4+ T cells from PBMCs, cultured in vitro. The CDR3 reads CASSPLKRGGMDEQFF. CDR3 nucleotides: TGTGCCAGCTCACCACTAAAGAGGGGGGGCATGGATGAGCAGTTCTTC.